These T cell receptor beta chains were read from a single sample in a study of vaccination and CD4 T cells after COVID-19. TCRdb reprocessed the PCR reads with MiXCR, giving one entry per CDR3 protein. The sample lists 26,000 or so distinct CDR3 sequences; 45% to 65% were seen once. The starting material was CD4+ T cells from blood, obtained about 7 months after SARS-CoV-2 vaccination. The receptor set was obtained from a human donor who had recovered from COVID-19. The CDR3 runs from the conserved cysteine through the conserved F or W. The D gene is left open where the match is weak. Some rows mark clone size as missing; the rest say once, few, many or name a class of expanded clone.

TGTGCCAGCAATGGTGACAGGGGATCTGAAGAGACCCAGTACTTC	CASNGDRGSEETQYF	few	TRBV2	TRBJ2-5	TRBD1
TGCAGTGCTAGACAGCGGGAGTATGAGCAGTTCTTC	CSARQREYEQFF	once	TRBV20-1	TRBJ2-1	TRBD2
TGTGCCAGCAGCTTACTAGAGGATAGCTCCTACAATGAGCAGTTCTTC	CASSLLEDSSYNEQFF	NA	TRBV5-6	TRBJ2-1	NA
TGCAGTGCTGGGGACAGGGGGCTGAACACTGAAGCTTTCTTT	CSAGDRGLNTEAFF	NA	TRBV20-1	TRBJ1-1	TRBD1
TGTGCCAGCAAGTTTGACTTTGCGGGAGGGCGCGGGGGTTACAATGAGCAGTTCTTC	CASKFDFAGGRGGYNEQFF	NA	TRBV6-1	TRBJ2-1	TRBD2
TGCAGTGCTGATAGCGGGACTGGGAATGAGCAGTTCTTC	CSADSGTGNEQFF	NA	TRBV20-1	TRBJ2-1	TRBD2
TGTGCCAGCAGTTTAGAGGGGTGGACCGGGGAGCTGTTTTTT	CASSLEGWTGELFF	NA	TRBV28	TRBJ2-2	NA
TGTGCCAGCAGCGCGGACAACGCTAACTATGGCTACACCTTC	CASSADNANYGYTF	NA	TRBV7-8	TRBJ1-2	NA
TGTGCCAGCAGCCTAGGGGTTGGGGCTGAAGCTTTCTTT	CASSLGVGAEAFF	few	TRBV7-8	TRBJ1-1	NA
TGTGCCAGCAGTTCGGATGGTAGGAGTACAGATACGCAGTATTTT	CASSSDGRSTDTQYF	NA	TRBV28	TRBJ2-3	NA
TGTGCCAGCAGAGTGACACCGAACACTGAAGCTTTCTTT	CASRVTPNTEAFF	NA	TRBV11-2	TRBJ1-1	NA
TGTGCCAGTAGTATGGACGCAGGGGACACTGAAGCTTTCTTT	CASSMDAGDTEAFF	few	TRBV19	TRBJ1-1	NA
TGTGCCTGGAGTGTGTCGAACTATGGCTACACCTTC	CAWSVSNYGYTF	NA	TRBV30	TRBJ1-2	NA
TGTGCCAGCAGTGGAAGACAGGGCACAGATACGCAGTATTTT	CASSGRQGTDTQYF	few	TRBV25-1	TRBJ2-3	NA
TGTGCCAGCAGTCCCCGGGACCAGGGAGGAAACACCATATATTTT	CASSPRDQGGNTIYF	NA	TRBV6-1	TRBJ1-3	NA
TGTGCCAGCAGCGTGGGAGTTTATAATTCACCCCTCCACTTT	CASSVGVYNSPLHF	few	TRBV7-6	TRBJ1-6	NA
TGTGCCACCAGCAGAGAGGGACAGGGGGTATTTGGCAATCAGCCCCAGCATTTT	CATSREGQGVFGNQPQHF	NA	TRBV15	TRBJ1-5	TRBD1
TGCAGTGCTAGCCGGGGGAGGGCGGGAGAGACCCAGTACTTC	CSASRGRAGETQYF	NA	TRBV20-1	TRBJ2-5	TRBD2
TGTGCCAGCAGTTCCCCCAGGGGGCGTACAGATACGCAGTATTTT	CASSSPRGRTDTQYF	NA	TRBV7-9	TRBJ2-3	TRBD1
TGCAGTGCTAGAGATTCGAGTTCCCGGGAGCAGTTCTTC	CSARDSSSREQFF	NA	TRBV20-1	TRBJ2-1	NA
TGCAGCCGGGGACTAGCGGCCTACAATGAGCAGTTCTTC	CSRGLAAYNEQFF	NA	TRBV20-1	TRBJ2-1	TRBD2
TGTGCCAGTGCCGGGACTAGCCAAGAGACCCAGTACTTC	CASAGTSQETQYF	NA	TRBV19	TRBJ2-5	TRBD2
TGTGCCACCAGCACCACAGGACAGGGTGGTGGCTACACCTTC	CATSTTGQGGGYTF	few	TRBV15	TRBJ1-2	TRBD1
TGTGCCAGCAGCCAAACAGGGGGCGATACGCAGTATTTT	CASSQTGGDTQYF	NA	TRBV7-3	TRBJ2-3	TRBD1
TGTGCCAGTACCGGAGACCCTAAGTATGGCTACACCTTC	CASTGDPKYGYTF	NA	TRBV6-1	TRBJ1-2	NA
TGTGCCATCAGTGAAGGAGAGACCCAGTACTTC	CAISEGETQYF	NA	TRBV10-3	TRBJ2-5	NA
TGCGCCAGCAGCTTGGATGGCACAGATACGCAGTATTTT	CASSLDGTDTQYF	NA	TRBV5-1	TRBJ2-3	NA
TGCAGCGTTGGTAGGGATCGAACCGGGGAGCTGTTTTTT	CSVGRDRTGELFF	few	TRBV29-1	TRBJ2-2	NA
TGTGCCTGGAGTGCCCCCCTAGGGGGTCAAGAGACCCAGTACTTC	CAWSAPLGGQETQYF	NA	TRBV30	TRBJ2-5	NA
TGTGCCAGCAGCTCCGTACCTAGCGGAGTGGACCACCTCTACTACAATGAGCAGTTCTTC	CASSSVPSGVDHLYYNEQFF	NA	TRBV7-8	TRBJ2-1	TRBD2
TGTGCCAGCAGCCCCTTGGGGATCGACACTGAAGCTTTCTTT	CASSPLGIDTEAFF	once	TRBV7-2	TRBJ1-1	NA
TGTGCCAGCAGCAAAGGGTACGAGCAGTACTTC	CASSKGYEQYF	few	TRBV21-1	TRBJ2-7	NA
TGCAGTGCTAGAAGGGGCTCCAGCACAGATACGCAGTATTTT	CSARRGSSTDTQYF	NA	TRBV20-1	TRBJ2-3	NA
TGCAGTGCTCCGGTAGCGGCCTCCTACAATGAGCAGTTCTTC	CSAPVAASYNEQFF	NA	TRBV20-1	TRBJ2-1	NA
TGTGCCAGCAGCGCGGACAGGGGGCAGAACGAGCAGTACTTC	CASSADRGQNEQYF	NA	TRBV7-8	TRBJ2-7	TRBD1
TGTGCCAGCAGCGGACTGGCCCCCTACGAGCAGTACTTC	CASSGLAPYEQYF	NA	TRBV2	TRBJ2-7	NA
TGTGCCAGTAGTACCAGACAGCTTAGTAGCAATCAGCCCCAGCATTTT	CASSTRQLSSNQPQHF	NA	TRBV19	TRBJ1-5	NA
TGTGCCAGCAGCAAAGCCAGGGATACAGGGGGCGGTCAAGCTTTCTTT	CASSKARDTGGGQAFF	NA	TRBV21-1	TRBJ1-1	NA
TGCAGTGCTAGAAGGGGGAACATTAACACTGAAGCTTTCTTT	CSARRGNINTEAFF	once	TRBV20-1	TRBJ1-1	NA
TGTGCCAGCACCTTAGCTGCTATGGGCACAGATACGCAGTATTTT	CASTLAAMGTDTQYF	NA	TRBV7-2	TRBJ2-3	NA
TGTGCCAGCAGGTTAGCCAGGGATATAGATACGCAGTATTTT	CASRLARDIDTQYF	NA	TRBV11-3	TRBJ2-3	NA
TGTGCCAGCTCACCATCGGCGGTTAACTATGGCTACACCTTC	CASSPSAVNYGYTF	NA	TRBV18	TRBJ1-2	NA
TGTGCCAGCAGCATGCCGGGTGGAGCCAAAAACATTCAGTACTTC	CASSMPGGAKNIQYF	NA	TRBV7-9	TRBJ2-4	NA
TGTGCCAGTAGTATCACAGGGCGCGGTACCTACGAGCAGTACTTC	CASSITGRGTYEQYF	NA	TRBV19	TRBJ2-7	NA
TGTGCCAGCAGCTTAGATTCTTCGGTACTAGCGGTTACCTACGAGCAGTACTTC	CASSLDSSVLAVTYEQYF	NA	TRBV7-2	TRBJ2-7	TRBD2
NA	CISVSEARGPGSNQPQHF	few	TRBV7-5	TRBJ1-5	NA
TGTGCCAGCAGCCAACTAGCGTCGAATTCCTACGAGCAGTACTTC	CASSQLASNSYEQYF	NA	TRBV7-2	TRBJ2-7	TRBD2
TGCAGTGTCCCCGTCGGGAGGAGCTCCTACGAGCAGTACTTC	CSVPVGRSSYEQYF	NA	TRBV20-1	TRBJ2-7	TRBD2
TGTGCCAGCAGTTTCCGGGACTCGAGCTACAATGAGCAGTTCTTC	CASSFRDSSYNEQFF	once	TRBV6-5	TRBJ2-1	NA
TGCAGTGCCACTCACCCTAGGGCCGGGACAGATACGCAGTATTTT	CSATHPRAGTDTQYF	NA	TRBV20-1	TRBJ2-3	NA
TGTGCCAGCAGAGAGGGGATGGCATTACACGGTCAGCCCCAGCATTTT	CASREGMALHGQPQHF	NA	TRBV6-1	TRBJ1-5	NA
TGTGCCAGCAGCTCAAACAGGGGCGATACGCAGTATTTT	CASSSNRGDTQYF	NA	TRBV7-2	TRBJ2-3	TRBD1
TGTGCCAGCAGCTTCGACAACACAGATACGCAGTATTTT	CASSFDNTDTQYF	few	TRBV7-3	TRBJ2-3	NA
TGTGCCAGAAGCTCGGGGGCTGATGGCTACACCTTC	CARSSGADGYTF	NA	TRBV5-3	TRBJ1-2	NA
TGTGCCAGCAGTATCACTAGCGGCCCGGGGACCCAGTACTTC	CASSITSGPGTQYF	NA	TRBV28	TRBJ2-5	TRBD2